This is a list of T cell receptor beta chains from one sample in a study of shared T cell receptors in the human thymus. Clones were read by immunoSEQ multiplex PCR, and TCRdb kept only the in-frame ones, dropping some. The table includes under 700,000 clones, approximately 78% detected once. Separately, the same data were catalogued under a study of human thymus T cells.

Specimen: thymocytes. The receptor set was obtained from a boy under two years old with a congenital heart defect. The CDR3 runs from the conserved cysteine through the conserved F or W. A D gene is named only where the DNA matches it firmly. Size values are once, few and many counts, or a class for expanded clones, and some rows have none.

. 12 . TRBJ2-7 TRBV19 TGTGCCAGTAGTCTCTCCTCCTACGAGCAGTACTTC CASSLSSYEQYF
. 15 . TRBJ1-5 TRBV2 TGTGCCAGCAGTGAAGCGGCGGGAATAGGTCAGCCCCAGCATTTT CASSEAAGIGQPQHF
. 18 . TRBJ2-5 TRBV27 TGTGCCAGCAGTTTTCGAATTGGCGGCCCCAGCAGACAAGAGACCCAGTACTTC CASSFRIGGPSRQETQYF
TRBD2 16 . TRBJ2-1 TRBV27 TGTGCCAGCAGTACCCTAGCGGAGGGCTCCTACAATGAGCAGTTCTTC CASSTLAEGSYNEQFF
TRBD1 17 . TRBJ1-5 TRBV18 TGTGCCAGCTCACCATCGACAGGGCCCTATCCCAATCAGCCCCAGCATTTT CASSPSTGPYPNQPQHF
TRBD2 16 . TRBJ2-7 TRBV29-1 TGCAGCGTTGACATGGGACTAGCGGGAGGAAATTACGAGCAGTACTTC CSVDMGLAGGNYEQYF
TRBD2 11 . TRBJ2-7 TRBV5-1 TGCGCCAGCAAGCGGGGGAACGAGCAGTACTTC CASKRGNEQYF
TRBD2 17 . TRBJ2-1 TRBV4-2 TGTGCCAGCAGCCCCAGGGGGGGACTAGCGGACTACAATGAGCAGTTCTTC CASSPRGGLADYNEQFF
. 14 . TRBJ2-7 TRBV29-1 TGCAGCGCCCAAGGGGGATCTCCCTCCTACGAGCAGTACTTC CSAQGGSPSYEQYF
. 18 few TRBJ2-1 TRBV5-1 TGCGCCAGCAGCCTCCGAGTGTTGCGGGAAGGATCCTACAATGAGCAGTTCTTC CASSLRVLREGSYNEQFF
TRBD2 15 . TRBJ2-7 TRBV5-6 TGTGCCAGCAGCTTGCGTGGGACTAGGACCTACGAGCAGTACTTC CASSLRGTRTYEQYF
. 16 . TRBJ2-1 TRBV5-6 TGTGCCAGCAGAAACAACCTACAGCCCCCTAACAATGAGCAGTTCTTC CASRNNLQPPNNEQFF
. 11 . TRBJ2-1 TRBV11-3 TGTGCCAGCAGACAGTCCAATGAGCAGTTCTTC CASRQSNEQFF
. 13 . TRBJ2-3 TRBV13 TGTGCCAGCAGCTGGGAGGGCACAGATACGCAGTATTTT CASSWEGTDTQYF
. 16 . TRBJ2-2 TRBV5-4 TGTGCCAGCAGCTTGGGGGGCGACCCCAACACCGGGGAGCTGTTTTTT CASSLGGDPNTGELFF
TRBD1 13 once TRBJ2-1 TRBV28 TGTGCCAGCGACAGGGGGGACTACAATGAGCAGTTCTTC CASDRGDYNEQFF
. 12 . TRBJ1-2 TRBV29-1 TGCAGCGTTGAGACGGCAAGCGGGGGCTACACCTTC CSVETASGGYTF
. 14 . TRBJ2-3 TRBV19 TGTGCCAGTAGTATATTTGAGGGAGCAGATACGCAGTATTTT CASSIFEGADTQYF
TRBD2 15 . TRBJ2-1 TRBV6-1 TGTGCCAGCAGTGAAGTCGCTAGCGGGATATGGGAGCAGTTCTTC CASSEVASGIWEQFF
. 16 . TRBJ2-2 TRBV4-3 TGCGCCAGCAGCCCCCCGGCTAGCGAGCACACCGGGGAGCTGTTTTTT CASSPPASEHTGELFF
TRBD2 16 . TRBJ2-1 TRBV11-2 TGTGCCAGCAGCTCCGAAGCGGGACTAGAACCCTATGAGCAGTTCTTC CASSSEAGLEPYEQFF
. 14 . TRBJ2-5 TRBV2 TGTGCCAGCAGGGTTAGACACACTCAAGAGACCCAGTACTTC CASRVRHTQETQYF
TRBD1 17 . TRBJ2-1 TRBV7-8 TGTGCCAGCAGCTCTATGGTCCGGGACAGGGGGTACAATGAGCAGTTCTTC CASSSMVRDRGYNEQFF
. 12 few TRBJ1-2 TRBV28 TGTGCCAGCACCGACCGGGGTGATGGAAACACCTTC CASTDRGDGNTF
TRBD1 17 . TRBJ2-7 TRBV27 TGTGCCAGCAGGGGCCCCGGGGACAGGGGGCGTTCTGTCGAGCAGTACTTC CASRGPGDRGRSVEQYF
. 15 . TRBJ2-7 TRBV7-8 TGTGCCAGCAGCTTAGCGTGGGACATCCCCTACGAGCAGTACTTC CASSLAWDIPYEQYF
. 15 . TRBJ2-2 TRBV4-2 TGTGCCAGCAGCCAAGAGAGGAAGGGGACCGGGGAGCTGTTTTTT CASSQERKGTGELFF
TRBD2 16 . TRBJ2-5 TRBV9 TGTGCCAGCAGCTCACGACTAGCGGGAGTTTATGAGACCCAGTACTTC CASSSRLAGVYETQYF
TRBD2 15 . TRBJ2-7 TRBV4-2 TGTGCCAGCAGCCAGACTAGCGCAGTCTCCTACGAGCAGTACTTC CASSQTSAVSYEQYF
. 17 once TRBJ1-3 TRBV30 TGTGCCTGGAATGGCCGAACCCAGGGGACCTCTGGAAACACCATATATTTT CAWNGRTQGTSGNTIYF
TRBD2 15 few TRBJ2-7 TRBV4-3 TGCGCCAGCAGCCCCCGGACTAGCGGGAGACACGAGCAGTACTTC CASSPRTSGRHEQYF
TRBD2 16 once TRBJ2-7 TRBV7-2 TGTGCCAGCAGCTCGTCTAGCGGTCCCGCCTCATACGAGCAGTACTTC CASSSSSGPASYEQYF
TRBD2 14 . TRBJ2-7 TRBV2 TGTGCCAGCAGTGGACTAGCGGGTCCCTACGAGCAGTACTTC CASSGLAGPYEQYF
. 12 . TRBJ1-2 TRBV28 TGTGCCAGCAGTTTTACCAGGGCGGGCTACACCTTC CASSFTRAGYTF
. 16 . TRBJ2-2 TRBV5-6 TGTGCCAGCAGCCTAATAGCGGTTTCGAACACCGGGGAGCTGTTTTTT CASSLIAVSNTGELFF
TRBD1 14 . TRBJ1-4 TRBV5-1 TGCGCCAGCAGCTCGGGACAGGGTAATGAAAAACTGTTTTTT CASSSGQGNEKLFF
TRBD1 17 few TRBJ2-7 TRBV28 TGTGCCAGCAGTTTACCAAAGACAGGGGAGAGCTCCTACGAGCAGTACTTC CASSLPKTGESSYEQYF
TRBD2 17 . TRBJ2-2 TRBV27 TGTGCCAGCAGCGAAATGACTAGCGGGAAGAACACCGGGGAGCTGTTTTTT CASSEMTSGKNTGELFF
TRBD2 15 . TRBJ2-7 TRBV27 TGTGCCAGCAGCGCGACTAGCGGGGGTTCATACGAGCAGTACTTC CASSATSGGSYEQYF
. 12 once TRBJ2-3 TRBV4-2 TGTGCCAGCAGCCCGACTAGGAATACGCAGTATTTT CASSPTRNTQYF
TRBD1 14 . TRBJ2-7 TRBV10-3 TGTGCCATCAGCCCGGGACAGGTGTCCTACGAGCAGTACTTC CAISPGQVSYEQYF
. 11 . TRBJ2-7 TRBV2 TGTGCCAGCAGTGTCGGCTACGAGCAGTACTTC CASSVGYEQYF
. 14 few TRBJ2-7 TRBV7-9 TGTGCCAGCAGCCGGCGAGGAGATCTCTACGAGCAGTACTTC CASSRRGDLYEQYF
. 13 . TRBJ2-5 TRBV6-4 TGTGCCAGCAGCCCAACTCTCGAAGAGACCCAGTACTTC CASSPTLEETQYF
TRBD2 19 . TRBJ2-1 TRBV28 TGTGCCAGCAGTTTATCCTCCGCAACTAGCGGGGCCTCCTACAATGAGCAGTTCTTC CASSLSSATSGASYNEQFF
TRBD2 16 few TRBJ2-3 TRBV7-8 TGTGCCAGCAGCCCCTGGAGAGCGGGGGACACAGATACGCAGTATTTT CASSPWRAGDTDTQYF
. 10 . TRBJ2-1 TRBV6-1 TGTGCCAGCAGATCCGGTGAGCAGTTCTTC CASRSGEQFF
. 14 . TRBJ2-2 TRBV19 TGTGCCAGTCAAGCGGACGCGAACACCGGGGAGCTGTTTTTT CASQADANTGELFF
TRBD2 17 . TRBJ2-2 TRBV11-1 TGTGCCAGCAGCTTAGGTGGAGCGGGAGAGGTCACCGGGGAGCTGTTTTTT CASSLGGAGEVTGELFF
. 13 once TRBJ1-2 TRBV29-1 TGCAGCGTTGAAAAGGGGGAGTGGTATGGCTACACCTTC CSVEKGEWYGYTF
. 15 . TRBJ1-3 TRBV6-6 TGTGCCAGCAGTAACTCAGCAGGGGTTGGAAACACCATATATTTT CASSNSAGVGNTIYF
. 15 . TRBJ2-7 TRBV27 TGTGCCAGCAGTTTAGGGCAGGGGACGATCTACGAGCAGTACTTC CASSLGQGTIYEQYF
. 17 few TRBJ2-1 TRBV4-3 TGCGCCAGCAGCCCAACGGGCCGGGGGAGCTCCTACAATGAGCAGTTCTTC CASSPTGRGSSYNEQFF